The clone carrying this T cell receptor beta chain was counted only a few times. Its target is unknown. Study results and caveats: Greatest tumor Treg TCR overlap was with tumor naive CD4+ cells.

CDR1 is LGHNA, CDR2 YSLEER, per germline. The CDR3 runs to 14 residues. Trimming left V 3 bases short and J 2 bases short, with 9 bases between. Naive CD4+ T cells were purified with Tregs depleted by CD25. After constant-region reverse-primer amplification, full-length variable regions underwent semi-nested PCR with Nested Universal Primer A. TCRdb recomputed calls from the 5' RACE reads with MiXCR, one row per CDR3 protein. This sample carries tens of thousands of distinct CDR3 sequences, 28% of them seen once, and the ten largest clones take roughly 1.9%. This chain connects TRBV4-3 to TRBJ2-3; D remains ambiguous. Sequencing input: naive CD4+ T cells sorted from blood. Subset indicated: naive CD4+ T cells, CD4+CD45RA+CD25-. The sequence derives from a female donor with breast cancer. For the CDR3, the DNA is TGCGCCAGCAGCCACTCCAGACTCACAGATACGCAGTATTTT. It yields the protein CASSHSRLTDTQYF.